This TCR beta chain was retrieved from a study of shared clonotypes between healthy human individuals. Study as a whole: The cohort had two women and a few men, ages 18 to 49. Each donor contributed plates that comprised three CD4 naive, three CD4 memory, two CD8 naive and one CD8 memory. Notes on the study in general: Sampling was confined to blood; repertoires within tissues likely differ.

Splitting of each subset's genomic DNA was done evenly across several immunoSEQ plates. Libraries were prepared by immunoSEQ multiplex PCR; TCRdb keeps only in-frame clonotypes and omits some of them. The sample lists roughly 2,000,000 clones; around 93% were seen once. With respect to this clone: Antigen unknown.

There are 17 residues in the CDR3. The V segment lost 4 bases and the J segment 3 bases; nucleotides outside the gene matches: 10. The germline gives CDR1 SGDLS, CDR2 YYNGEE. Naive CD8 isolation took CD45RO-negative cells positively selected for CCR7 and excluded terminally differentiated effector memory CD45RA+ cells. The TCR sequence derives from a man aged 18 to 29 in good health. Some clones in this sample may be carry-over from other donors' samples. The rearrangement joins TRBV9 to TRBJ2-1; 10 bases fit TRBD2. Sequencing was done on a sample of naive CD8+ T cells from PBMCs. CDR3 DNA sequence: TGTGCCAGCAGCCTCACCGGACTAGCGGCCTACTACAATGAGCAGTTCTTC. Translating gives CASSLTGLAAYYNEQFF.